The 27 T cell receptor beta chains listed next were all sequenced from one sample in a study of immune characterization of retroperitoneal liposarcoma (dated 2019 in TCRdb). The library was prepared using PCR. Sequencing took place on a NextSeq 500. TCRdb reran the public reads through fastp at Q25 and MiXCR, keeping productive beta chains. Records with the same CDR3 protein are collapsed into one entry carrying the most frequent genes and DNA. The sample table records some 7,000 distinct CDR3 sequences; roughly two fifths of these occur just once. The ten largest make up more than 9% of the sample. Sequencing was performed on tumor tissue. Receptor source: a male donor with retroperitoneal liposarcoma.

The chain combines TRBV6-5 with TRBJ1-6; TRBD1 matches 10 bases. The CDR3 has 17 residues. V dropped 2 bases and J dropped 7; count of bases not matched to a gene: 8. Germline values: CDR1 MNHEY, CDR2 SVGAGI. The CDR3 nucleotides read TGTGCCAGCAGTTACGCAGGTCGGGACAGGGGCAATTCACCCCTCCACTTT. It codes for CASSYAGRDRGNSPLHF.

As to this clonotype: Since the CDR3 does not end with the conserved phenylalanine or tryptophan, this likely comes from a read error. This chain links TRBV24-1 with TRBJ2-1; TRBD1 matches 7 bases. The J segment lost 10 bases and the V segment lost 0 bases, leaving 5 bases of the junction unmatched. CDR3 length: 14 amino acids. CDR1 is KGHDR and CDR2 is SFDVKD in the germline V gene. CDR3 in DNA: TGTGCCACCAGTGATTTGACGACGACAGGGGAGCAGTTCTCC. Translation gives CATSDLTTTGEQFS.

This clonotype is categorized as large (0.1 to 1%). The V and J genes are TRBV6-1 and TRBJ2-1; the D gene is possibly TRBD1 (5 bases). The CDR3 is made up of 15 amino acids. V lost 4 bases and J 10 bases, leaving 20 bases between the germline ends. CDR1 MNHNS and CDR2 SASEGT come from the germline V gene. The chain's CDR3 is CASSALEGVPYEQFF. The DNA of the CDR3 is TGTGCCAGCAGTGCCTTAGAAGGGGTCCCCTACGAGCAGTTCTTC.

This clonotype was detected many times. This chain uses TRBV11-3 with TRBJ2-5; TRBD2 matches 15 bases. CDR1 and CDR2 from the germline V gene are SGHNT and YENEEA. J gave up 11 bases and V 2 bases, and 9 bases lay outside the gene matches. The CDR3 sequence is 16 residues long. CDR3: CASSLIGLAGGNEQYF. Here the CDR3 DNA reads TGTGCCAGCAGCTTAATCGGACTAGCGGGAGGGAATGAGCAGTACTTC.

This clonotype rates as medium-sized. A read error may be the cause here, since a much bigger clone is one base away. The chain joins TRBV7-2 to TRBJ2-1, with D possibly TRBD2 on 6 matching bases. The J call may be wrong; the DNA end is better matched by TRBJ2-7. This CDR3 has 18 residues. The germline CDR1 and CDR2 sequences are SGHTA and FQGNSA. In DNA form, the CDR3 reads TGTGCCAGCAGCTTAGTTGTGTGGGAGGCAGGTTCCTACAATGAGCAGTACTTC. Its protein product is CASSLVVWEAGSYNEQYF.

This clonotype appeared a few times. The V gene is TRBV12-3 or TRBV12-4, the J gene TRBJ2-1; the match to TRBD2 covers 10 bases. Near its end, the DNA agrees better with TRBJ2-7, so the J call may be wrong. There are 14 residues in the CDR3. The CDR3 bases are TGTGCCAGCAGACTAGCGGGGAGATTCAATGAGCAGTACTTC. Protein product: CASRLAGRFNEQYF.

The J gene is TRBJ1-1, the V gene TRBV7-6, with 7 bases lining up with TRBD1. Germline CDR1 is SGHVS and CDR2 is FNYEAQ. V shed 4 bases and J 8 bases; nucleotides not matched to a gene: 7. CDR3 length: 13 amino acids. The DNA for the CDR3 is TGTGCCAGCAGCTCTCACAGGGGAGCAGAAGCTTTCTTT. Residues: CASSSHRGAEAFF.

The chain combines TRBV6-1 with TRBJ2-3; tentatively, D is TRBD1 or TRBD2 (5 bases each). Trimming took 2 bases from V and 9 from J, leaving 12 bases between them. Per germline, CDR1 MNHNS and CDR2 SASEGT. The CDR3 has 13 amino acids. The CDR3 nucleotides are TGTGCCAGCAGTGAATTGAGGGGTGAGACGCAGTATTTT. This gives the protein CASSELRGETQYF.

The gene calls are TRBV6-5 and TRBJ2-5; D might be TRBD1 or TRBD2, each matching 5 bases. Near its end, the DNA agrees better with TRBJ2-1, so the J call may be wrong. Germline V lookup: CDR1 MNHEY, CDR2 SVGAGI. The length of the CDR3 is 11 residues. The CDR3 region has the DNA TGTGCCAGCCTCTCAGTCGGGACCCAGTTCTTC. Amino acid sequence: CASLSVGTQFF.

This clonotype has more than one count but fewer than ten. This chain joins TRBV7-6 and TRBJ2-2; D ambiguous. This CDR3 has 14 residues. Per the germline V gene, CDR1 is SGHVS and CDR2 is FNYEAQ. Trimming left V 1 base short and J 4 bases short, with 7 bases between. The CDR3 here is CASSLGVTTGELFF. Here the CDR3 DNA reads TGTGCCAGCAGCTTAGGGGTAACCACCGGGGAGCTGTTTTTT.

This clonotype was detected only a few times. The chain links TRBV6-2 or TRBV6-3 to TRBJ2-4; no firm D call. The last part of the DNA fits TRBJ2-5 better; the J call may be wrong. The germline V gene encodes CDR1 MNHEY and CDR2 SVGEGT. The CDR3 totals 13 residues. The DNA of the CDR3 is TGTGCCAGCAGCTACCATATCAAAGAGACCCAGTACTTC. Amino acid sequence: CASSYHIKETQYF.

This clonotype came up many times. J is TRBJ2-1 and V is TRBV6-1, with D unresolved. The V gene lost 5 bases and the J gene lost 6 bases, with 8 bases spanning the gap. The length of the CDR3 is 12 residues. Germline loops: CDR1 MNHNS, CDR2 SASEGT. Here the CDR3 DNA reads TGTGCCAGCAGTCTCGTGGGCAATGAGCAGTTCTTC. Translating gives CASSLVGNEQFF.

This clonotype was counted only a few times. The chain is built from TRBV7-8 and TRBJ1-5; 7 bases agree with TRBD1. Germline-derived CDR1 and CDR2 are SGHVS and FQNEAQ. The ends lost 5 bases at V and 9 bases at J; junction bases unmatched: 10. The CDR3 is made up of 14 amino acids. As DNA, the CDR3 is TGTGCCAGCAGCGCCCGGGACAGCGAGGGGCCCCAGCATTTT. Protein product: CASSARDSEGPQHF.

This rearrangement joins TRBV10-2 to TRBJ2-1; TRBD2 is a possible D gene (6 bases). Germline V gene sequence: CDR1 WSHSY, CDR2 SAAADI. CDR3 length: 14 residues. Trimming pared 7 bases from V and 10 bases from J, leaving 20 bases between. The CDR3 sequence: CASTEDYPSYEQFF. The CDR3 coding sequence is TGCGCCAGCACCGAGGACTACCCCTCCTACGAGCAGTTCTTC.

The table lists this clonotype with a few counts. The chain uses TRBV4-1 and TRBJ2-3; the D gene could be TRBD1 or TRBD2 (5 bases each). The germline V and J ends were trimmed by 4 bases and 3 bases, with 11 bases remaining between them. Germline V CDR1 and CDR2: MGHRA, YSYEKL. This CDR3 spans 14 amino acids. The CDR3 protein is CASSPIEGTDTQYF. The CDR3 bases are TGCGCCAGCAGCCCCATCGAGGGGACAGATACGCAGTATTTT.

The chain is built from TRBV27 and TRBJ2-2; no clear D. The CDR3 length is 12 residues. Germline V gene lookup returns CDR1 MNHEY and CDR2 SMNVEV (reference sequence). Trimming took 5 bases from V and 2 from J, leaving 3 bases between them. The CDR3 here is CASSQNTGELFF. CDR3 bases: TGTGCCAGCAGTCAAAACACCGGGGAGCTGTTTTTT.

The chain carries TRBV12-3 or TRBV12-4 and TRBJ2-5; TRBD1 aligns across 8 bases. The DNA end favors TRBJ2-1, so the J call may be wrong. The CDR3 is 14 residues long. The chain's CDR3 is CASSSPGQADEQFF. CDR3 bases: TGTGCCAGCAGTTCGCCGGGACAGGCGGACGAGCAGTTCTTC.

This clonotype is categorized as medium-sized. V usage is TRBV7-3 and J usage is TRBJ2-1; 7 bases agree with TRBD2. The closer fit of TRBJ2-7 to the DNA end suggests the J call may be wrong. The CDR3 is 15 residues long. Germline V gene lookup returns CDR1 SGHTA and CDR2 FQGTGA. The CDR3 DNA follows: TGTGCCAGCAGCTTGGACGGGGGGAGTTACAATGAGCAGTACTTC. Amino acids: CASSLDGGSYNEQYF.

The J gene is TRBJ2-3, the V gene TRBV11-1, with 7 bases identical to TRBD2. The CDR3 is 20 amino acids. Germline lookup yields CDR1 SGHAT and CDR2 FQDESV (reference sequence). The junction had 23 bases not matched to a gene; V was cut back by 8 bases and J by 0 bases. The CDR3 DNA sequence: TGTGCCAGCCTGGCGGGAGATGGTAGGGGCCACGGGGTCAGCACAGATACGCAGTATTTT. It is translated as CASLAGDGRGHGVSTDTQYF.

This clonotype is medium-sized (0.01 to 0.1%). CDR3 DNA sequence: TGTGCCAGCAGCGAAGGAGGGGACTATCAGCAGTTCTTC. Residues: CASSEGGDYQQFF. The gene calls are TRBV7-2 and TRBJ2-1; 7 bases are shared with TRBD2. With 5 bases clipped from V and 11 bases from J, the junction kept 9 bases outside the gene matches. Looked up from germline, CDR1 is SGHTA and CDR2 is FQGNSA. The CDR3 has 13 amino acids.

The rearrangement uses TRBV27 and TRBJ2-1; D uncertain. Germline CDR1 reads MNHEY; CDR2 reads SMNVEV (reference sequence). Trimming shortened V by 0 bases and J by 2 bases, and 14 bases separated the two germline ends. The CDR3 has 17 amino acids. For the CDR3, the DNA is TGTGCCAGCAGTTTATCAATAGTATCACTTACCTACAATGAGCAGTTCTTC. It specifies CASSLSIVSLTYNEQFF.

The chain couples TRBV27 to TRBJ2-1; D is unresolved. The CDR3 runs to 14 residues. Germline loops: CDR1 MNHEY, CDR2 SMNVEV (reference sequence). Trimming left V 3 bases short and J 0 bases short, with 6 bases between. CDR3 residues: CASSFESSYNEQFF. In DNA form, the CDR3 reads TGTGCCAGCAGTTTCGAGAGCTCCTACAATGAGCAGTTCTTC.

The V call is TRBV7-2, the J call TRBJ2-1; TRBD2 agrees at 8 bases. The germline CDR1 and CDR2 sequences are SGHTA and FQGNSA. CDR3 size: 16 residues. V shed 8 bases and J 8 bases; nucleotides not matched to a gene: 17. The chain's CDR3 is CASHSPKRGPVDEQFF. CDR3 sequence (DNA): TGTGCCAGCCATTCTCCAAAGCGGGGGCCGGTGGATGAGCAGTTCTTC.

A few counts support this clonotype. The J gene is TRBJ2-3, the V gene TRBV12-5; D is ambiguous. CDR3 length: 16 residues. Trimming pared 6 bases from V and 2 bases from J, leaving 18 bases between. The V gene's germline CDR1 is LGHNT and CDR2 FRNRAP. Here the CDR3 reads CASGPKLRTTTDTQYF. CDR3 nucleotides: TGTGCTAGTGGCCCCAAGCTACGTACGACCACAGATACGCAGTATTTT. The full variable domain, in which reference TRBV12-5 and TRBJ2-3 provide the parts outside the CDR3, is DARVTQTPRHKVTEMGQEVTMRCQPILGHNTVFWYRQTMMQGLELLAYFRNRAPLDDSGMPKDRFSAEMPDATLATLKIQPSEPRDSAVYFCASGPKLRTTTDTQYFGPGTRLTVL.

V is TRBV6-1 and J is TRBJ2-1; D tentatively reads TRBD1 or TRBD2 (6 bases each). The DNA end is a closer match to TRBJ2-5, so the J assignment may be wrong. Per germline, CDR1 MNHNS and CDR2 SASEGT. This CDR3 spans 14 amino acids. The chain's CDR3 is CASSLTGTGETQYF. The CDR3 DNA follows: TGTGCCAGCAGCCTTACAGGGACTGGGGAGACCCAGTACTTC.

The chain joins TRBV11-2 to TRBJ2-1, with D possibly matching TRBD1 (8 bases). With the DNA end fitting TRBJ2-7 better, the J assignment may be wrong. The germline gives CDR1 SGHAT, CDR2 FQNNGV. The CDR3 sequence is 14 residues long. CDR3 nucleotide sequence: TGTGCCAGCAGCAAATACAGGGGGGGCTACGAGCAGTACTTC. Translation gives CASSKYRGGYEQYF.

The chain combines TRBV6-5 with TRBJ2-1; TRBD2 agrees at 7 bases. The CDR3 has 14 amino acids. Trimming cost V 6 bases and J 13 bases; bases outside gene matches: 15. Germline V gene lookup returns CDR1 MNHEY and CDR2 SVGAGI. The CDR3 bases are TGTGCCAGCAGGGGGGAGGGACCCCGAAGGGCCCAGTTCTTC. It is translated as CASRGEGPRRAQFF.